The 24 T cell receptor beta chains presented below share a single source sample, sequenced in a study of cytomegalovirus exposure and HLA in healthy donors (dated by TCRdb to about 2017). The method behind the library was the immunoSEQ multiplex PCR assay. A mixture of 60 forward primers for TCR Vbeta segments and 13 reverse primers for TCR Jbeta segments was used in the multiplex PCR. TCRdb mirrors the immuneACCESS table, restricted to in-frame sequences. Some clones are absent from its copies; in checked studies, under half trace to an unresolved V gene, and the reason for the others is unknown. The sample has 150,000 to 180,000 clones on record, over 70% of them singletons. The ten largest clones add up to 9.5% to 15% of the sample. The sample comprised PBMCs. The receptors shown here come from a young man in good health and CMV-seropositive.

Written as DNA, the CDR3 is TGTGCCAGCAGCAACGGACAGGGGGTCTATGGCTACACCTTC. Protein: CASSNGQGVYGYTF. The chain recombines TRBV5-5 with TRBJ1-2, with TRBD1 identical over 10 bases. Trimming at V came to 4 bases and at J to 4 bases, leaving 4 bases not matched to a gene. The CDR3 loop spans 14 amino acids. CDR1 is SGHKS and CDR2 is YYEKEE in the germline V gene (reference sequence).

The V gene is TRBV13, the J gene TRBJ2-1; TRBD2 matches at 7 bases. This CDR3 is 14 amino acids long. Trimming removed 0 bases from V and 6 bases from J; junction bases left unmatched: 2. The germline gives CDR1 PRHDT, CDR2 FYEKMQ (reference sequence). As DNA, the CDR3 is TGTGCCAGCAGCTTAGGCCTAGCGGTCAATGAGCAGTTCTTC. Protein sequence: CASSLGLAVNEQFF.

This chain joins TRBV11-3 and TRBJ2-7, with D unclear. Germline V gene lookup returns CDR1 SGHNT and CDR2 YENEEA. The CDR3 sequence is 12 residues long. The V end was cut by 1 base, the J end by 6 bases, with 7 bases between. The CDR3 region is CASSLVSGEQYF. The CDR3 nucleotides are TGTGCCAGCAGCTTAGTATCGGGCGAGCAGTACTTC.

The chain employs TRBV19 and TRBJ1-5, with TRBD1 matching 10 bases. V was clipped by 7 bases and J by 2 bases; unmatched bases: 14. The CDR3 has 18 residues. The germline gives CDR1 LNHDA, CDR2 SQIVND (reference sequence). CDR3 loop: CASTNRDRGTRGNQPQHF. CDR3 bases: TGTGCCAGTACCAACCGGGACAGGGGCACCCGGGGCAATCAGCCCCAGCATTTT.

This sequence joins TRBV7-9 and TRBJ1-1; possible D gene TRBD1, 5 bases. Germline-derived CDR1 and CDR2 are SEHNR and FQNEAQ (reference sequence). V was cut by 3 bases and J by 8 bases, with 16 bases left in between. The CDR3 runs to 14 residues. The CDR3 reads CASSLSAGNREAFF. The CDR3 region has the DNA TGTGCCAGCAGCTTGTCGGCAGGGAATCGGGAAGCTTTCTTT.

The chain has TRBV6-5 and TRBJ2-3; 7 bases match TRBD1. The germline V gene has CDR1 MNHEY and CDR2 SVGAGI. This CDR3 spans 12 amino acids. V trimming: 5 bases; J trimming: 6 bases; junction bases outside the gene matches: 2. The CDR3 coding sequence is TGTGCCAGCAGTCGAGGGGGCGATACGCAGTATTTT. Protein: CASSRGGDTQYF.

V and J are TRBV11-2 and TRBJ2-7, with no clear D. Trimming stripped 1 base from V and 6 bases from J, with 10 bases between. This CDR3 has 13 residues. CDR1 and CDR2 from the germline V gene are SGHAT and FQNNGV. The CDR3 protein is CASSLGGSPEQYF. Written as DNA, the CDR3 is TGTGCCAGCAGCTTAGGAGGTAGCCCCGAGCAGTACTTC.

The chain links TRBV2 to TRBJ2-5; 9 bases line up with TRBD1. There are 14 residues in the CDR3. The junction had 7 bases not matched to a gene; V was cut back by 6 bases and J by 5 bases. CDR1 and CDR2 (germline): SNHLY, FYNNEI. CDR3 nucleotides: TGTGCCAGCAGGGACAGGGGTCATTGGGAGACCCAGTACTTC. This encodes CASRDRGHWETQYF.

The genes are TRBV6-1 and TRBJ2-7; 7 bases are a match to TRBD2. The CDR3 runs to 15 residues. Trimming took 4 bases from V and 2 from J; bases not matched to a gene: 8. The germline V gene has CDR1 MNHNS and CDR2 SASEGT. In nucleotides, the CDR3 is TGTGCCAGCAGTGCGTCGGGAGGTTCCCCCTACGAGCAGTACTTC. It specifies CASSASGGSPYEQYF.

The chain recombines TRBV29-1 with TRBJ2-3, with TRBD2 identical over 9 bases. This CDR3 has 14 amino acids. Germline loops: CDR1 SQVTM, CDR2 ANQGSEA. V was pared by 6 bases and J by 0 bases, with 4 bases of the junction left unmatched. The CDR3 coding sequence is TGCAGCGTGGGACTAGCTGGAAGCACAGATACGCAGTATTTT. Translated, it gives CSVGLAGSTDTQYF.

CDR3 coding DNA: TGTGCCAGCAGCCAAGGACTAGCGGGGACCGGGGAGCTGTTTTTT. It is translated as CASSQGLAGTGELFF. The genes are TRBV7-2 and TRBJ2-2; TRBD2 matches 12 bases. This CDR3 is 15 amino acids long. From germline, CDR1 is SGHTA and CDR2 FQGNSA. V lost 5 bases, J lost 5 bases, and 3 bases stayed unmatched.

The chain carries TRBV19 and TRBJ2-7, with 8 bases aligning to TRBD1. This CDR3 spans 15 amino acids. V gave up 5 bases and J gave up 4 bases; unmatched junction bases: 10. Germline CDR1 reads LNHDA; CDR2 reads SQIVND (reference sequence). The CDR3 spells CASSPFRTGGYEQYF. As DNA, the CDR3 is TGTGCCAGTAGTCCCTTCCGAACAGGGGGGTACGAGCAGTACTTC.

This chain uses TRBV9 with TRBJ1-2; tentative D call: TRBD1 (5 bases). Germline CDR1 and CDR2: SGDLS and YYNGEE. The V gene lost 5 bases and the J gene lost 4 bases, with 18 bases spanning the gap. The CDR3 runs to 15 residues. DNA of the CDR3: TGTGCCAGCAGGAGGGAGGACACCGGGGTCTATGGCTACACCTTC. This gives the protein CASRREDTGVYGYTF.

The CDR3 coding sequence is TGTGCCAGCAGCTGGACAGGGCGGGTAGATACGCAGTATTTT. As protein: CASSWTGRVDTQYF. The chain recombines TRBV5-6 with TRBJ2-3; TRBD1 matches 8 bases. This CDR3 is 14 amino acids long. CDR1 is SGHDT, CDR2 YYEEEE, per germline. V dropped 3 bases and J dropped 5; count of bases not matched to a gene: 5. The complete variable domain, with remaining parts taken from reference TRBV5-6 and TRBJ2-3, reads DAGVTQSPTHLIKTRGQQVTLRCSPKSGHDTVSWYQQALGQGPQFIFQYYEEEERQRGNFPDRFSGHQFPNYSSELNVNALLLGDSALYLCASSWTGRVDTQYFGPGTRLTVL.

This chain connects TRBV7-9 to TRBJ2-5; 7 nucleotides align to TRBD1. Trimming removed 4 bases from V and 1 base from J; junction bases left unmatched: 12. This CDR3 spans 17 amino acids. CDR1 SEHNR and CDR2 FQNEAQ come from the germline V gene (reference sequence). CDR3 DNA: TGTGCCAGCAGCTCGGGTCGAGACAGGGCTTCCCAAGAGACCCAGTACTTC. Protein sequence: CASSSGRDRASQETQYF.

The chain couples TRBV14 to TRBJ2-7; TRBD1 aligns across 9 bases. CDR1 is SGHDN, CDR2 FVKESK, per germline. The CDR3 is 16 residues long. V trimming: 1 base; J trimming: 4 bases; junction bases outside the gene matches: 8. CDR3 nucleotides: TGTGCCAGCAGCCAAGTTCCGGGACAGGGAAGGTACGAGCAGTACTTC. Translation: CASSQVPGQGRYEQYF.

This clone was recorded once. V gene TRBV28 combines with J gene TRBJ2-7, with TRBD1 identical over 9 bases. This CDR3 has 16 residues. J was trimmed by 0 bases and V by 5 bases; bases with no gene match: 8. Germline V gene lookup returns CDR1 MDHEN and CDR2 SYDVKM. The CDR3 DNA is TGTGCCAGCAGTCCGACGACAGGGGGACTCTCCTACGAGCAGTACTTC. Its protein product is CASSPTTGGLSYEQYF.

The V and J genes are TRBV7-2 and TRBJ1-2, with TRBD1 matching 12 bases. Per the germline V gene, CDR1 is SGHTA and CDR2 is FQGNSA. The V and J ends lost 5 bases and 3 bases, in that order; junction bases with no gene match: 7. CDR3 length equals 16 residues. The CDR3 reads CASSPGQGAMHYGYTF. The CDR3 DNA sequence: TGTGCCAGCAGCCCGGGACAGGGGGCAATGCACTATGGCTACACCTTC.

The genes are TRBV19 and TRBJ2-5, with 7 positions matching TRBD1. This CDR3 is 13 amino acids long. From germline, CDR1 is LNHDA and CDR2 SQIVND (reference sequence). J was trimmed by 3 bases and V by 3 bases; bases with no gene match: 1. The CDR3 protein is CASSMDRKETQYF. The CDR3 DNA is TGTGCCAGTAGTATGGACAGGAAAGAGACCCAGTACTTC. Full variable domain (missing parts from reference TRBV19 and TRBJ2-5): DGGITQSPKYLFRKEGQNVTLSCEQNLNHDAMYWYRQDPGQGLRLIYYSQIVNDFQKGDIAEGYSVSREKKESFPLTVTSAQKNPTAFYLCASSMDRKETQYFGPGTRLLVL.

This clone was counted a single time. This chain connects TRBV27 to TRBJ1-2; D gene uncertain. The germline V and J ends were trimmed by 5 bases and 4 bases, with 17 bases remaining between them. In germline, CDR1 is MNHEY, CDR2 SMNVEV (reference sequence). The length of the CDR3 is 15 residues. CDR3 region: CASSPGLGNSYGYTF. CDR3 nucleotides: TGTGCCAGCAGTCCCGGACTTGGAAATAGCTATGGCTACACCTTC.

This clone has more than one count but fewer than ten. The rearrangement joins TRBV6-6 to TRBJ2-2, with D tentatively TRBD2 (6 bases). Germline CDR1 and CDR2: MNHNY and SVGAGI (reference sequence). V lost 0 bases to trimming and J lost 5 bases, with 7 bases between them. This CDR3 is built from 14 residues. The CDR3 coding sequence is TGTGCCAGCAGTTACTCGGGGGGTACCGGGGAGCTGTTTTTT. This translates into CASSYSGGTGELFF.

The V gene is TRBV28, the J gene TRBJ2-6, with D unresolved. Germline CDR1 MDHEN, CDR2 SYDVKM. The CDR3 consists of 16 residues. Trimming removed 6 bases from V and 2 bases from J, with 14 bases in between. Here the CDR3 reads CASSPNRGAGANVLTF. CDR3 coding DNA: TGTGCCAGCAGCCCCAACCGCGGCGCTGGGGCCAACGTCCTGACTTTC.

V and J are TRBV19 and TRBJ1-2; a possible D gene is TRBD1 (5 bases). The V end was cut by 8 bases, the J end by 0 bases, with 13 bases between. CDR1 is LNHDA and CDR2 is SQIVND in the germline V gene (reference sequence). This CDR3 region has 14 residues. CDR3 sequence reads: CASRNPGTNYGYTF. The DNA for the CDR3 is TGTGCCAGTCGGAACCCAGGGACTAACTATGGCTACACCTTC.

V and J are TRBV7-3 and TRBJ2-2, with 8 bases identical to TRBD2. There are 15 residues in the CDR3. Germline CDR1 SGHTA, CDR2 FQGTGA. V gave up 2 bases and J gave up 3 bases; unmatched junction bases: 2. DNA of the CDR3: TGTGCCAGCAGCTTATCCGGGAGGGACACCGGGGAGCTGTTTTTT. Translation: CASSLSGRDTGELFF.